These 25 T cell receptor beta chains were all obtained from the same sample, sequenced in a study of cytomegalovirus exposure and HLA in healthy donors (dated by TCRdb to between 2016 and 2019). Library construction relied on the immunoSEQ multiplex PCR assay. The multiplex PCR relied on a mix of 60 forward primers for TCR Vbeta segments and 13 reverse primers for TCR Jbeta segments. In its TCRdb copy, this immuneACCESS table keeps in-frame sequences only and misses some clones. Where compared with another copy, unresolved V genes explain less than half of these, and the others have no known cause. This sample holds 90,000 to 120,000 clones; about three quarters were observed only once. The leading ten clones occupy around 5% of the sample. Sequenced material: PBMCs. These TCRs come from a woman under 30 in good health and CMV-seropositive.

The chain carries TRBV5-6 and TRBJ2-7, with 10 bases aligning to TRBD1. Germline V gives CDR1 SGHDT, CDR2 YYEEEE. The CDR3 spans 15 residues. The V gene end was trimmed by 0 bases and the J gene end by 7 bases; junction bases not matched to a gene: 7. This chain's CDR3 is CASSLEGQGRSEQYF. CDR3 DNA sequence: TGTGCCAGCAGCTTGGAGGGACAGGGGCGTTCGGAGCAGTACTTC. Variable domain in full (rest from reference TRBV5-6 and TRBJ2-7): DAGVTQSPTHLIKTRGQQVTLRCSPKSGHDTVSWYQQALGQGPQFIFQYYEEEERQRGNFPDRFSGHQFPNYSSELNVNALLLGDSALYLCASSLEGQGRSEQYFGPGTRLTVT.

The CDR3 sequence is CASSADLGGYTF. The CDR3 coding sequence is TGTGCCAGCAGCGCCGACTTGGGTGGCTACACCTTC. V is TRBV2 and J is TRBJ1-2; D is unresolved. Trimming took off 6 bases at V and 7 bases at J, with 12 bases between the two ends. Germline V gene lookup returns CDR1 SNHLY and CDR2 FYNNEI. This CDR3 contains 12 residues.

The V and J genes are TRBV2 and TRBJ2-1; 9 bases are shared with TRBD1. The germline gives CDR1 SNHLY, CDR2 FYNNEI. V gave up 4 bases and J gave up 8 bases; unmatched junction bases: 12. The CDR3 sequence is 16 residues long. CDR3 in amino acids: CASSVLPGQGKDEQFF. The CDR3 DNA reads TGTGCCAGCAGTGTACTTCCGGGACAGGGCAAGGATGAGCAGTTCTTC.

To note about this clone: This sample includes further DNA sequences coding for the same CDR3. This sequence joins TRBV5-1 and TRBJ2-7; TRBD1 matches 10 bases. V dropped 2 bases and J dropped 6; count of bases not matched to a gene: 5. The CDR3 loop spans 14 amino acids. The germline V gene encodes CDR1 SGHRS and CDR2 YFSETQ. The CDR3 region has the DNA TGCGCCAGCAGCTTAGGGACAGGGGTCGGCGAGCAGTACTTC. Protein sequence: CASSLGTGVGEQYF.

V and J are TRBV14 and TRBJ2-7; 11 bases line up with TRBD2. The CDR3 extends over 16 amino acids. The germline V gene has CDR1 SGHDN and CDR2 FVKESK. Trimming removed 4 bases from V and 2 bases from J; junction bases left unmatched: 7. CDR3 nucleotide sequence: TGTGCCAGCAGCCCACTAGCGGGAGCAGGGGCCTACGAGCAGTACTTC. The encoded protein is CASSPLAGAGAYEQYF.

The J gene is TRBJ1-3, the V gene TRBV4-2; TRBD1 matches at 7 bases. Germline CDR1 is LGHNA and CDR2 is YNFKEQ. V dropped 4 bases and J dropped 6; count of bases not matched to a gene: 9. This CDR3 spans 15 amino acids. The CDR3 DNA reads TGTGCCAGCAGCCTAGGGACAGCGACAAAAAACACCATATATTTT. This translates into CASSLGTATKNTIYF.

The V gene is TRBV5-1, the J gene TRBJ1-1; 8 bases map to TRBD1. Germline CDR1 SGHRS, CDR2 YFSETQ. The CDR3 consists of 12 residues. The J segment lost 10 bases and the V segment lost 4 bases, leaving 6 bases of the junction unmatched. As DNA, the CDR3 is TGCGCCAGCAGCAGGACAGGGCAGGCAGCTTTCTTT. As protein: CASSRTGQAAFF.

The chain combines TRBV19 with TRBJ2-2; tentatively, D is TRBD2 (5 bases). V lost 4 bases and J 3 bases, leaving 15 bases between the germline ends. The CDR3 consists of 16 residues. CDR1 is LNHDA and CDR2 is SQIVND in the germline V gene (reference sequence). The CDR3, as DNA: TGTGCCAGTAGTACCCCGAAGGCGGAGGACACCGGGGAGCTGTTTTTT. Encoded protein: CASSTPKAEDTGELFF.

The V gene is TRBV5-8, the J gene TRBJ1-1, with D unclear. Germline lookup yields CDR1 SGHTS and CDR2 YDEGEE. The CDR3 loop spans 10 amino acids. The V and J ends lost 4 bases and 11 bases respectively, with 9 bases between them. CDR3 bases: TGTGCCAGCAGCCCTGTGCAGGCTTTCTTT. Its protein product is CASSPVQAFF.

The rearrangement links TRBV28 to TRBJ1-2, with 10 positions matching TRBD1. V lost 7 bases to trimming and J lost 7 bases; unmatched junction nucleotides: 9. Germline values: CDR1 MDHEN, CDR2 SYDVKM. This CDR3 comprises 14 residues. This chain's CDR3 is CASTLDRGVGGYTF. CDR3 bases: TGTGCCAGCACCCTGGACAGGGGGGTTGGTGGCTACACCTTC.

The chain uses TRBV28 and TRBJ2-3; perhaps TRBD2 as D (5 bases). Germline V gives CDR1 MDHEN, CDR2 SYDVKM. CDR3 length: 14 residues. V lost 6 bases to trimming and J lost 2 bases, with 12 bases between them. The CDR3: CASRGGSSTDTQYF. In DNA, the CDR3 is TGTGCCAGCAGAGGCGGGTCCTCCACAGATACGCAGTATTTT.

The genes are TRBV28 and TRBJ1-3, with D perhaps TRBD1 (5 bases). The CDR3 sequence is 14 residues long. The germline CDR1 and CDR2 sequences are MDHEN and SYDVKM. The germline V and J ends were trimmed by 5 bases and 3 bases, with 11 bases remaining between them. CDR3 residues: CASSPTEVGNTIYF. As DNA, the CDR3 is TGTGCCAGCAGTCCGACAGAGGTTGGAAACACCATATATTTT.

This chain connects TRBV27 to TRBJ2-7; D may be TRBD2 (7 bases). The germline CDR1 and CDR2 sequences are MNHEY and SMNVEV (reference sequence). The CDR3 length is 14 residues. Trimming cost V 6 bases and J 3 bases, with 15 bases left between them. Written as DNA, the CDR3 is TGTGCCAGCAGGAAAGTGGGAGGGGGCTACGAGCAGTACTTC. Protein sequence: CASRKVGGGYEQYF.

V gene TRBV2 combines with J gene TRBJ1-1; D gene uncertain. Per germline, CDR1 SNHLY and CDR2 FYNNEI. This CDR3 spans 11 amino acids. V gave up 7 bases and J gave up 1 base, with 4 bases separating them. The DNA for the CDR3 is TGTGCCAGCAACGGGAACACTGAAGCTTTCTTT. Translated: CASNGNTEAFF.

The chain employs TRBV2 and TRBJ2-3; 7 nucleotides match TRBD1. The CDR3 length is 14 residues. Per germline, CDR1 SNHLY and CDR2 FYNNEI. V shed 11 bases, J shed 6 bases, and the junction held 14 bases outside the gene matches. The CDR3 spells CAGKETGFPDTQYF. DNA for the CDR3: TGTGCCGGAAAGGAGACAGGGTTTCCGGATACGCAGTATTTT.

Remarks on this clone: Different DNA sequences within this sample yield the same CDR3. This chain joins TRBV25-1 and TRBJ2-5; tentatively, D is TRBD1 (6 bases). Germline-derived CDR1 and CDR2 are MGHDK and SYGVNS. This CDR3 is built from 14 residues. V was trimmed by 3 bases and J by 5 bases, leaving 13 bases between them. This CDR3 is CASSERGGRETQYF. DNA of the CDR3: TGTGCCAGCAGTGAGCGAGGGGGTAGGGAGACCCAGTACTTC.

This clone was counted a few times. This chain uses TRBV10-1 with TRBJ2-7, with D possibly matching TRBD1 (6 bases). Trimming removed 0 bases at V and 6 bases at J, with 12 bases between. CDR1 and CDR2 (germline): WNHNN, SYGVQD (reference sequence). The CDR3 length is 14 residues. CDR3 protein: CASSESTGFPEQYF. CDR3 in DNA: TGCGCCAGCAGTGAGTCCACAGGGTTCCCCGAGCAGTACTTC.

The genes are TRBV4-1 and TRBJ2-2; D is unresolved. V lost 0 bases to trimming and J lost 2 bases, with 7 bases between them. This CDR3 is built from 15 residues. Germline-derived CDR1 and CDR2 are MGHRA and YSYEKL. The CDR3 spells CASSQDSVNTGELFF. CDR3 coding DNA: TGCGCCAGCAGCCAAGATTCGGTAAACACCGGGGAGCTGTTTTTT.

The chain recombines TRBV30 with TRBJ1-1; 8 bases are shared with TRBD1. Germline CDR1 is GTSNPN and CDR2 is SVGIG (reference sequence). The V segment lost 5 bases and the J segment 4 bases; nucleotides outside the gene matches: 6. The CDR3 totals 13 residues. The DNA of the CDR3 is TGTGCCTGGGGAACAGGGGGTGGCACTGAAGCTTTCTTT. It encodes CAWGTGGGTEAFF.

This chain links TRBV5-1 with TRBJ1-1, with TRBD1 matching 9 bases. The CDR3 length is 13 residues. Unmatched junction bases numbered 3, after V lost 1 base and J lost 8 bases. CDR1 is SGHRS and CDR2 is YFSETQ in the germline V gene. CDR3 coding DNA: TGCGCCAGCAGCTTGCTACAGGGGGCCGAAGCTTTCTTT. Translation: CASSLLQGAEAFF.

The rearrangement uses TRBV12-5 and TRBJ2-5; 8 bases are a match to TRBD2. CDR1 is LGHNT and CDR2 is FRNRAP in the germline V gene. The V segment lost 0 bases and the J segment 1 base; nucleotides outside the gene matches: 7. The CDR3 is made up of 17 amino acids. CDR3 nucleotides: TGTGCTAGTGGTTTGGTAGGGATAGCGGGGTCCCAAGAGACCCAGTACTTC. Translation gives CASGLVGIAGSQETQYF.

This sequence joins TRBV6-5 and TRBJ2-7; D not certain. The CDR3 runs to 13 residues. Germline V lookup: CDR1 MNHEY, CDR2 SVGAGI. Trimming shortened V by 0 bases and J by 2 bases, and 5 bases separated the two germline ends. The CDR3 DNA reads TGTGCCAGCAGTTACTCGCAGACCTACGAGCAGTACTTC. Encoded protein: CASSYSQTYEQYF.

The CDR3 DNA sequence: TGTGCCAGCAGTCCTACAGGGGCTGGGGCCAACGTCCTGACTTTC. This codes for CASSPTGAGANVLTF. The chain combines TRBV28 with TRBJ2-6; 7 nucleotides align to TRBD1. With V trimmed by 5 bases and J by 2 bases, 3 bases remained unmatched. The V gene's germline CDR1 is MDHEN and CDR2 SYDVKM. CDR3 length: 15 amino acids.

The chain joins TRBV7-9 to TRBJ1-1, with D tentatively TRBD1 (6 bases). Trimming shortened V by 1 base and J by 7 bases, and 13 bases separated the two germline ends. The CDR3 is 14 amino acids. Germline lookup yields CDR1 SEHNR and CDR2 FQNEAQ (reference sequence). CDR3: CASSLVPQGIEAFF. In nucleotides, the CDR3 is TGTGCCAGCAGCTTAGTTCCCCAGGGGATTGAAGCTTTCTTT. The whole variable domain, filled in from reference TRBV7-9 and TRBJ1-1, reads DTGVSQNPRHKITKRGQNVTFRCDPISEHNRLYWYRQTLGQGPEFLTYFQNEAQLEKSRLLSDRFSAERPKGSFSTLEIQRTEQGDSAMYLCASSLVPQGIEAFFGQGTRLTVV.

For the CDR3, the DNA is TGTGCCAGCAGCGTAGGGGGCGAACAGCCCCAGCATTTT. Amino acid sequence: CASSVGGEQPQHF. The chain has TRBV9 and TRBJ1-5; possibly TRBD1 for D (5 bases). The CDR3 is 13 residues long. CDR1 and CDR2 (germline): SGDLS, YYNGEE. Trimming cost V 0 bases and J 7 bases, with 8 bases left between them.